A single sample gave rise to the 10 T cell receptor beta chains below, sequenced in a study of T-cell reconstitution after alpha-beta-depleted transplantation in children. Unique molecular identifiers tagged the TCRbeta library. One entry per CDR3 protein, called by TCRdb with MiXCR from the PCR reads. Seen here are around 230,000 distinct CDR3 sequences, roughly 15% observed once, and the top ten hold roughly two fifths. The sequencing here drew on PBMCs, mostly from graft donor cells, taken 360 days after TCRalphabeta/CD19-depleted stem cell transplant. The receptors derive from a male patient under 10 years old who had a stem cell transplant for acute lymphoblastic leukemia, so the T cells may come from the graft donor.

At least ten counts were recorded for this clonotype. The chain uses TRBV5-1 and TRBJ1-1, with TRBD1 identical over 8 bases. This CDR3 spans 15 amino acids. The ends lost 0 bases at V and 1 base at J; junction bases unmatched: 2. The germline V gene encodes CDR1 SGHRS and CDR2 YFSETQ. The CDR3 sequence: CASSLGTGWNTEAFF. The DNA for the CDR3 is TGCGCCAGCAGCTTGGGGACAGGGTGGAACACTGAAGCTTTCTTT.

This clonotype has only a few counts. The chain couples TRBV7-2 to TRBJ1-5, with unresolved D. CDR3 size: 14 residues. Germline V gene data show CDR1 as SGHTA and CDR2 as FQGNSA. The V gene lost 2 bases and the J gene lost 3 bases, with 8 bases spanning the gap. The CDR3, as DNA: TGTGCCAGCAGCTTATGGGCACCCAATCAGCCCCAGCATTTT. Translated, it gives CASSLWAPNQPQHF.

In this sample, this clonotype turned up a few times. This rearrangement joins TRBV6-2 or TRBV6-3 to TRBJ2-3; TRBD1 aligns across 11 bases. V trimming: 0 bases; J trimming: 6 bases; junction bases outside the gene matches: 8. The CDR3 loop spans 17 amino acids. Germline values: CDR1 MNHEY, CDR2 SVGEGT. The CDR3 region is CASSYSRRTGGADTQYF. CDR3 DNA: TGTGCCAGCAGTTACTCGAGAAGGACAGGGGGCGCGGATACGCAGTATTTT.

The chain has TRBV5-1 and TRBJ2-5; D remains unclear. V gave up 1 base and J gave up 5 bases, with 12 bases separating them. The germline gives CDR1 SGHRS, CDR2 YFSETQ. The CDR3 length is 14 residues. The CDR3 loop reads CASSLSGSWETQYF. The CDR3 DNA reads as TGCGCCAGCAGCTTGTCTGGATCGTGGGAGACCCAGTACTTC.

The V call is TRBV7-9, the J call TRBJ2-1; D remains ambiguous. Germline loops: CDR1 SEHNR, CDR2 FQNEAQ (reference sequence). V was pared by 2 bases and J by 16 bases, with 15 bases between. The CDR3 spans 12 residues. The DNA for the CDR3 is TGTGCCAGCAGCTTACCGGGCCCCGGTATATTCTTC. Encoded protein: CASSLPGPGIFF.

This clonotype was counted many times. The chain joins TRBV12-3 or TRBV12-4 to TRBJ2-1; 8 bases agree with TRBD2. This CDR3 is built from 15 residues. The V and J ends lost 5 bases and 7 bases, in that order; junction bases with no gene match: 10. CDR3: CASSPYGGDGNEQFF. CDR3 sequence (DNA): TGTGCCAGCAGTCCCTACGGGGGGGACGGAAATGAGCAGTTCTTC.

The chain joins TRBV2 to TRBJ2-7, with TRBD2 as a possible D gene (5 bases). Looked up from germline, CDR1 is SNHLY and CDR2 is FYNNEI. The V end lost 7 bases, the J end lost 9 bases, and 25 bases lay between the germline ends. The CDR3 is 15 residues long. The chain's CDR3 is CASNSDIPSEGVQYF. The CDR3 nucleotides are TGTGCCAGCAACTCCGACATACCCTCTGAGGGTGTGCAGTACTTC.

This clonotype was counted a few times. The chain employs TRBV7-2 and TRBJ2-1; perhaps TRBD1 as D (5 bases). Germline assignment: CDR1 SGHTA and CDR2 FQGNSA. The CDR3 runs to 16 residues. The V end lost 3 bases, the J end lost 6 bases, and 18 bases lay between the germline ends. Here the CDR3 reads CASSFLPGQRLNEQFF. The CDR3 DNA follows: TGTGCCAGCAGCTTCTTGCCAGGGCAAAGACTCAATGAGCAGTTCTTC.

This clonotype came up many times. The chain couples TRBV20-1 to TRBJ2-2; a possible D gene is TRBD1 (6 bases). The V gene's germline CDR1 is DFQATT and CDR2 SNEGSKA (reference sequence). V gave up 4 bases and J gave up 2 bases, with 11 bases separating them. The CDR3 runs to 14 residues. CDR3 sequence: CSATADSNTGELFF. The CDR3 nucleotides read TGCAGTGCTACCGCGGACAGCAACACCGGGGAGCTGTTTTTT.

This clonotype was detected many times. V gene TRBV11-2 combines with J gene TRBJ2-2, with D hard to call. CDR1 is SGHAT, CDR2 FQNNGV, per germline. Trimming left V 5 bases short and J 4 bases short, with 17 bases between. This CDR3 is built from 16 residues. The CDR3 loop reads CASSPNWSSLTGELFF. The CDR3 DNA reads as TGTGCCAGCAGCCCCAACTGGTCTAGTCTCACCGGGGAGCTGTTTTTT.